Following are 10 T cell receptor beta chains from one sample sequenced in a study of shared clonotypes between healthy human individuals. Here immunoSEQ multiplex PCR was the method, and the copy in TCRdb shows in-frame clones only, minus some. The sample records about 1.4 million clones, around 97% being singletons. The specimen sequenced was naive CD4+ T cells sorted from blood. Subset indicated: CD45RA+ positively selected. Every receptor here comes from a man aged 30-40 years in good health.

The J gene is TRBJ2-7, the V gene TRBV29-1; perhaps D is TRBD1 or TRBD2 (5 bases each). The CDR3 runs to 12 residues. V was cut by 3 bases and J by 4 bases, with 10 bases left in between. CDR1 and CDR2 (germline): SQVTM, ANQGSEA. As DNA, the CDR3 is TGCAGCGTTGAGAGGGGTCCGTACGAGCAGTACTTC. This codes for CSVERGPYEQYF.

The chain carries TRBV18 and TRBJ1-1; D not resolved. This CDR3 contains 13 residues. V lost 2 bases, J lost 1 base, and 5 bases lay in between. Looked up from germline, CDR1 is KGHSH and CDR2 is LQKENI. CDR3 residues: CASSPEENTEAFF. The CDR3 bases are TGTGCCAGCTCACCAGAGGAGAACACTGAAGCTTTCTTT.

For this clone: In the same sample, other DNA sequences code for this CDR3. The chain has TRBV5-4 and TRBJ2-2; D is ambiguous. CDR3 length: 13 residues. V was cut by 1 base and J by 2 bases, with 3 bases left in between. Germline V CDR1 and CDR2: SGHNT, YYREEE (reference sequence). CDR3 coding DNA: TGTGCCAGCAGCTTGAGAAACACCGGGGAGCTGTTTTTT. As protein: CASSLRNTGELFF.

The V and J genes are TRBV6-1 and TRBJ2-1; D unresolved. Germline assignment: CDR1 MNHNS and CDR2 SASEGT. Trimming cost V 6 bases and J 4 bases, with 16 bases left between them. The CDR3 spans 15 residues. The CDR3 is CASSSSGSWYNEQFF. The CDR3 bases are TGTGCCAGCAGCTCCTCGGGTTCGTGGTACAATGAGCAGTTCTTC.

V gene TRBV19 combines with J gene TRBJ2-5; 7 bases agree with TRBD1. V lost 6 bases, J lost 1 base, and 5 bases stayed unmatched. Germline V gene sequence: CDR1 LNHDA, CDR2 SQIVND (reference sequence). This CDR3 region has 14 residues. CDR3 DNA: TGTGCCAGTAGCGACAGGGCGGCCCAAGAGACCCAGTACTTC. Translation: CASSDRAAQETQYF.

The V call is TRBV7-9, the J call TRBJ2-7; TRBD1 might be the D (6 bases). V dropped 1 base and J dropped 0 bases, with 10 bases sitting between them. Germline V gene data show CDR1 as SEHNR and CDR2 as FQNEAQ (reference sequence). This CDR3 spans 15 amino acids. DNA of the CDR3: TGTGCCAGCAGCTTAGGGGCAGGGGTCTCCTACGAGCAGTACTTC. It specifies CASSLGAGVSYEQYF. Supplemented by reference TRBV7-9 and TRBJ2-7, the full variable domain reads DTGVSQNPRHKITKRGQNVTFRCDPISEHNRLYWYRQTLGQGPEFLTYFQNEAQLEKSRLLSDRFSAERPKGSFSTLEIQRTEQGDSAMYLCASSLGAGVSYEQYFGPGTRLTVT.

This clone was counted between two and nine times. The gene calls are TRBV6-1 and TRBJ2-3, with D perhaps matching TRBD1 (5 bases). The CDR3 consists of 15 residues. Germline values: CDR1 MNHNS, CDR2 SASEGT. V was trimmed by 1 base and J by 2 bases, leaving 10 bases between them. The CDR3 coding sequence is TGTGCCAGCAGTGAAGGCAGGGTGCTCACAGATACGCAGTATTTT. Residues: CASSEGRVLTDTQYF.

The chain recombines TRBV11-2 with TRBJ2-2; 7 bases line up with TRBD2. In germline, CDR1 is SGHAT, CDR2 FQNNGV. V lost 0 bases, J lost 5 bases, and 18 bases stayed unmatched. CDR3 length equals 20 residues. CDR3 sequence: CASSLDRHTRQFGGTGELFF. The CDR3 DNA reads as TGTGCCAGCAGCTTAGACCGTCACACGCGACAATTCGGGGGGACCGGGGAGCTGTTTTTT.

The chain links TRBV5-1 to TRBJ2-1; TRBD2 matches at 7 bases. The CDR3 has 20 amino acids. Per germline, CDR1 SGHRS and CDR2 YFSETQ. After removal of 4 bases from V and 7 bases from J, the junction contained 26 bases not matched to a gene. The CDR3 DNA sequence: TGCGCCAGCAGCACTGCCACTAGCGCTAAATCGTTTATGACAAGTAATGAGCAGTTCTTC. Protein sequence: CASSTATSAKSFMTSNEQFF.

The rearrangement uses TRBV10-3 and TRBJ2-1; D uncertain. V was shortened by 0 bases and J by 5 bases, with 14 bases between the two germline ends. Germline CDR1 reads ENHRY; CDR2 reads SYGVKD. CDR3 length: 16 amino acids. The CDR3 DNA is TGTGCCATCAGTGAGTCGGGTGGATATAACGACAATGAGCAGTTCTTC. Translating gives CAISESGGYNDNEQFF.